This T cell receptor beta chain was recovered during a study of T-cell reconstitution after alpha-beta-depleted transplantation in children. Study outcomes and limitations: Diversity of TCRbeta at day 60 was high in some patients, arising from surviving recipient T cells and thymic progenitors. A year post-transplant, T-cell counts and diversity derived mostly from newly produced T cells. Approximately two months post-transplant, alpha-beta T cells reportedly originated from several hundred expanded graft clones.

Germline assignment: CDR1 DFQATT and CDR2 SNEGSKA (reference sequence). The CDR3 is made up of 13 amino acids, end residues included. This clonotype was observed at least ten times. Its antigen remains unidentified. This likely comes from a read error, as the CDR3 has no conserved phenylalanine or tryptophan at its end. Because the CDR3's place on the DNA is in doubt, the DNA is left out and the CDR3 is given as listed by TCRdb. Preparation of the TCRbeta library was carried out with unique molecular identifiers. MiXCR, run by TCRdb on the PCR reads, gives a single entry per CDR3 protein. The sample has some 120,000 distinct CDR3 sequences; 23% are singletons.

V usage is TRBV20-1 and J usage is TRBJ2-7; the table's D call, TRBD2, has no DNA check behind it. This material consisted of PBMCs, mostly from graft donor cells, taken 180 days after TCRalphabeta/CD19-depleted stem cell transplant. The sequence derives from a male patient between 2 and 10 years old who had a stem cell transplant for chronic granulomatous disease, so the T cells may come from the graft donor. CDR3 region: CSAPDTTSGSTFI.